The 18 T cell receptor beta chains reported below all come from one sample, sequenced in a study of blood T cells in healthy people across ages. The second PCR ran roughly 6 to 11 cycles with a sample-barcoded 5' primer and J-beta primers. TCRdb independently ran MiXCR on the 5' RACE reads; one entry per CDR3 protein. The sample contains approximately 350,000 distinct CDR3 sequences, more than 45% of which appear only once. Material: blood. These receptors were collected from a man in his sixties in good health.

This clonotype was counted between two and nine times. The chain uses TRBV27 and TRBJ2-1; 7 bases line up with TRBD2. Germline CDR1 is MNHEY and CDR2 is SMNVEV (reference sequence). Trimming cost V 4 bases and J 10 bases; bases outside gene matches: 7. The CDR3 runs to 13 residues. The CDR3 coding sequence is TGTGCCAGCAGTTCTACTAGCGAGGAGGAGCAGTTCTTC. Residues: CASSSTSEEEQFF.

This chain links TRBV5-1 with TRBJ2-3, with 9 bases fitting TRBD1. V shed 4 bases and J 2 bases; nucleotides not matched to a gene: 5. Germline V gives CDR1 SGHRS, CDR2 YFSETQ. CDR3 length equals 15 residues. Written as DNA, the CDR3 is TGCGCCAGCAGCCAGAACAGGGGGCTCACAGATACGCAGTATTTT. It is translated as CASSQNRGLTDTQYF. The entire variable domain, with the rest obtained from reference TRBV5-1 and TRBJ2-3, is as follows: KAGVTQTPRYLIKTRGQQVTLSCSPISGHRSVSWYQQTPGQGLQFLFEYFSETQRNKGNFPGRFSGRQFSNSRSEMNVSTLELGDSALYLCASSQNRGLTDTQYFGPGTRLTVL.

V usage is TRBV20-1 and J usage is TRBJ2-1; the match to TRBD2 covers 7 bases. Losses at the gene ends were 3 bases for V and 4 bases for J; bases not matched to a gene: 12. Germline loops: CDR1 DFQATT, CDR2 SNEGSKA (reference sequence). The CDR3 consists of 16 residues. The CDR3 spells CSASRGRAGTYNEQFF. The CDR3 bases are TGCAGTGCTAGTCGTGGCAGAGCGGGGACTTACAATGAGCAGTTCTTC.

This clonotype has more than one count but fewer than ten. The rearrangement links TRBV20-1 to TRBJ2-1; a weak D match, TRBD2 (6 bases). The CDR3 is made up of 13 amino acids. Germline V gene lookup returns CDR1 DFQATT and CDR2 SNEGSKA (reference sequence). Trimming took 8 bases from V and 9 from J, leaving 20 bases between them. The CDR3 DNA reads as TGCAGTCCTATATCTCCGGGAGCGGGTGAGCAGTTCTTC. Translating it yields CSPISPGAGEQFF.

This clonotype was counted a few times. The chain links TRBV28 to TRBJ2-2; TRBD1 matches at 8 bases. This CDR3 has 17 amino acids. Trimming took 6 bases from V and 0 from J; bases not matched to a gene: 9. Germline CDR1 is MDHEN and CDR2 is SYDVKM. The CDR3 reads CASSLTGVKANTGELFF. For the CDR3, the DNA is TGTGCCAGCAGCTTGACAGGGGTTAAAGCGAACACCGGGGAGCTGTTTTTT.

The chain combines TRBV29-1 with TRBJ2-1; D may be TRBD2 (6 bases). CDR1 and CDR2 (germline): SQVTM, ANQGSEA. This CDR3 is built from 16 residues. V was trimmed by 4 bases and J by 6 bases, leaving 22 bases between them. This CDR3 is CSVVSLWASDSNEQFF. In DNA, the CDR3 is TGCAGCGTTGTGTCTCTTTGGGCTAGCGATAGCAATGAGCAGTTCTTC.

This chain connects TRBV27 to TRBJ1-2, with 8 nucleotides matching TRBD1. Germline V lookup: CDR1 MNHEY, CDR2 SMNVEV (reference sequence). The CDR3 consists of 15 residues. V dropped 3 bases and J dropped 8; count of bases not matched to a gene: 11. The CDR3 bases are TGTGCCAGCAGTTTTATGGGACAGGCCCAGGGGGGCTACACCTTC. This translates into CASSFMGQAQGGYTF.

This clonotype was counted only a few times. The chain is built from TRBV7-2 and TRBJ2-1, with D unresolved. The CDR3 runs to 13 residues. The germline CDR1 and CDR2 sequences are SGHTA and FQGNSA. The ends were cut back, 1 base at V and 5 bases at J, with 6 bases in the middle. The DNA for the CDR3 is TGTGCCAGCAGCTTAGGTGCTAACAATGAGCAGTTCTTC. This sequence encodes CASSLGANNEQFF.

A remark on this clonotype: This may be a read error: a much more frequent sequence differs by one nucleotide. V and J are TRBV20-1 and TRBJ2-7; D unresolved. Germline V gene data show CDR1 as DFQATT and CDR2 as SNEGSKA (reference sequence). Trimming removed 8 bases from V and 3 bases from J, with 14 bases in between. The CDR3 covers 12 residues. Here the CDR3 reads CSTQRDFYEQYF. The DNA for the CDR3 is TGCAGTACCCAGAGAGACTTCTACGAGCAGTACTTC.

This clonotype has only a few counts. This chain uses TRBV20-1 with TRBJ2-7; 10 bases map to TRBD1. V shed 6 bases and J 5 bases; nucleotides not matched to a gene: 13. CDR3 length: 15 amino acids. From germline, CDR1 is DFQATT and CDR2 SNEGSKA (reference sequence). The CDR3 DNA reads as TGCAGTGCAGCCCCCGCGGACAGGGGGACCAACGAGCAGTACTTC. Its translation is CSAAPADRGTNEQYF.

The V call is TRBV20-1, the J call TRBJ2-7, with a tentative D call TRBD2 (5 bases). The length of the CDR3 is 13 residues. Germline CDR1 reads DFQATT; CDR2 reads SNEGSKA (reference sequence). The V end lost 0 bases, the J end lost 7 bases, and 13 bases lay between the germline ends. The CDR3 here is CSARDGSREEQYF. CDR3 coding DNA: TGCAGTGCTAGAGATGGTTCCCGGGAAGAGCAGTACTTC.

This clonotype was counted only a few times. The gene calls are TRBV5-6 and TRBJ1-5, with 7 positions matching TRBD1. Germline V gives CDR1 SGHDT, CDR2 YYEEEE. Trimming at V came to 3 bases and at J to 6 bases, leaving 9 bases not matched to a gene. CDR3 length equals 15 residues. The CDR3, as DNA: TGTGCCAGCAGCTCCTACCGACAGGGAGGTCAGCCCCAGCATTTT. Translating gives CASSSYRQGGQPQHF. Based on the CDR3 plus reference TRBV5-6 and TRBJ1-5, the full variable domain is DAGVTQSPTHLIKTRGQQVTLRCSPKSGHDTVSWYQQALGQGPQFIFQYYEEEERQRGNFPDRFSGHQFPNYSSELNVNALLLGDSALYLCASSSYRQGGQPQHFGDGTRLSIL.

A note on this clonotype: One junction end does not reproduce the germline sequence, and a read error may be involved. The rearrangement uses TRBV7-2 and TRBJ2-5; 8 bases agree with TRBD1. CDR3 length: 16 amino acids. From germline, CDR1 is SGHTA and CDR2 FQGNSA. CDR3 loop: CAGSPGFPTGVVTQYF. The CDR3 DNA reads TGTGCCGGCAGCCCAGGGTTCCCGACAGGGGTGGTGACCCAGTACTTC.

This clonotype was found once. Possible read error: a much larger clone is one base away. The J gene is TRBJ2-7, the V gene TRBV5-6; 11 bases match TRBD1. There are 13 residues in the CDR3. Germline V gene data show CDR1 as SGHDT and CDR2 as YYEEEE. The CDR3 bases are TGTGTCAGCAGCTTGGACAGGGGGCGACTGCAGTACTTC. It codes for CVSSLDRGRLQYF.

The V and J genes are TRBV7-2 and TRBJ2-3; D remains ambiguous. CDR1 SGHTA and CDR2 FQGNSA come from the germline V gene. The CDR3 contains 17 residues. Deletions cut 1 base from V and 2 bases from J, with 16 bases between. The CDR3 nucleotides are TGTGCCAGCAGCTTAGTCTGGCGGCCCACTCTCACAGATACGCAGTATTTT. This sequence encodes CASSLVWRPTLTDTQYF.

The J gene is TRBJ2-1, the V gene TRBV9; D ambiguous. The V gene's germline CDR1 is SGDLS and CDR2 YYNGEE. The CDR3 is 15 amino acids. V shed 4 bases and J shed 11 bases, with 22 bases lying between them. CDR3 in DNA: TGTGCCAGCAGCCCCCGTCATGACTTAATGAGAAAGCAGTTCTTC. It specifies CASSPRHDLMRKQFF.

This clonotype was detected only a few times. This chain uses TRBV20-1 with TRBJ2-5; 7 bases are shared with TRBD2. Per germline, CDR1 DFQATT and CDR2 SNEGSKA (reference sequence). The CDR3 loop spans 15 amino acids. After removal of 6 bases from V and 1 base from J, the junction contained 11 bases not matched to a gene. This CDR3 is CSAYPTSRTQETQYF. The CDR3 DNA is TGCAGTGCCTACCCGACTAGCCGGACCCAAGAGACCCAGTACTTC.

In regard to this clonotype: Mismatch with germline at one junction end may stem from a read error. The chain carries TRBV6-5 and TRBJ2-7; either TRBD1 or TRBD2 may fit D (6 bases each). Germline CDR1 MNHEY, CDR2 SVGAGI. The CDR3 runs 11 residues. In DNA form, the CDR3 reads TGTGTCAGCAGTAGGGGGAGGGAGCAGTACTTC. Protein: CVSSRGREQYF.